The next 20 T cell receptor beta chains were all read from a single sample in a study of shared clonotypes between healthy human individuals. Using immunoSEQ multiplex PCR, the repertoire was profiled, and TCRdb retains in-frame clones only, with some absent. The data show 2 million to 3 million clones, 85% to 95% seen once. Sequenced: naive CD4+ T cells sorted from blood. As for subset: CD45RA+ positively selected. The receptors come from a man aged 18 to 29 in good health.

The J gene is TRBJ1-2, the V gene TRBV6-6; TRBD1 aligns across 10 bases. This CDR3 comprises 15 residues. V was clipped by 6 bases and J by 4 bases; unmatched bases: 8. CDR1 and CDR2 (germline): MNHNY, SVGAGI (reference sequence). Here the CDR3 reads CASSRVDRGVYGYTF. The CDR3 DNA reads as TGTGCCAGCAGCCGCGTGGACAGGGGGGTCTATGGCTACACCTTC.

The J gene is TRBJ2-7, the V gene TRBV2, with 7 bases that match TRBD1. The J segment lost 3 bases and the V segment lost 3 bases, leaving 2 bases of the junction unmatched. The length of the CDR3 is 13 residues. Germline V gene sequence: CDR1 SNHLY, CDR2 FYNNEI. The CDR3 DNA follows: TGTGCCAGCAGTGAGACAGGGATCTACGAGCAGTACTTC. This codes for CASSETGIYEQYF.

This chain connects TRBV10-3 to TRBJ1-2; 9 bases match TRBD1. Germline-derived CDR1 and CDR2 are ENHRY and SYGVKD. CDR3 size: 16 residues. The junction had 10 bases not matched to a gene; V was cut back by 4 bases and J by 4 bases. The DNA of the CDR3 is TGTGCCATCAGTGTGTCAGGGACAGGGTCGGCCTATGGCTACACCTTC. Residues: CAISVSGTGSAYGYTF.

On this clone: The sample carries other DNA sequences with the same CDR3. The CDR3 sequence is CASSIVLGQNYGYTF. DNA for the CDR3: TGTGCCAGTAGTATAGTCCTGGGACAGAACTATGGCTACACCTTC. J is TRBJ1-2 and V is TRBV19, with TRBD1 matching over 7 bases. Unmatched junction bases numbered 4, after V lost 1 base and J lost 2 bases. From germline, CDR1 is LNHDA and CDR2 SQIVND (reference sequence). There are 15 residues in the CDR3.

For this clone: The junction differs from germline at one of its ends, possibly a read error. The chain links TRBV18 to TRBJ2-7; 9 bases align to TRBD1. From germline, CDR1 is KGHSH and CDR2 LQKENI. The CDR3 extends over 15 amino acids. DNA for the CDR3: TGTGCCAGCTCACCACGCACAGGGGGCTCCTCCGAGCAGTACTTC. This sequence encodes CASSPRTGGSSEQYF. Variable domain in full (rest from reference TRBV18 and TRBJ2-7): NAGVMQNPRHLVRRRGQEARLRCSPMKGHSHVYWYRQLPEEGLKFMVYLQKENIIDESGMPKERFSAEFPKEGPSILRIQQVVRGDSAAYFCASSPRTGGSSEQYFGPGTRLTVT.

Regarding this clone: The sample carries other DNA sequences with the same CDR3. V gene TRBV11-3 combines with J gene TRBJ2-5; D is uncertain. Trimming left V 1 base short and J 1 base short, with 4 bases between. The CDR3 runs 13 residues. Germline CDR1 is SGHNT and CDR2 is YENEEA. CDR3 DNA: TGTGCCAGCAGCTTAGGCACCCAAGAGACCCAGTACTTC. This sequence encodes CASSLGTQETQYF.

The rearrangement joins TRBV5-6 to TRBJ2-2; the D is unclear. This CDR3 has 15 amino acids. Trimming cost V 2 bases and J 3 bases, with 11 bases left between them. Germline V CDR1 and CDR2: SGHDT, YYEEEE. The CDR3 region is CASSLGSSDTGELFF. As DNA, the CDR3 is TGTGCCAGCAGCTTAGGCAGCTCAGACACCGGGGAGCTGTTTTTT.

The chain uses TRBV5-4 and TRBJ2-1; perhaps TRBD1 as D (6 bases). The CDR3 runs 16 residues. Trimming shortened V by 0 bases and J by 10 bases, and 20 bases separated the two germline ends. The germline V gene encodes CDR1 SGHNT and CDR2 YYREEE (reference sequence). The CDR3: CASSLASQGIHPEQFF. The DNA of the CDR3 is TGTGCCAGCAGCTTGGCCTCGCAGGGGATCCATCCCGAGCAGTTCTTC.

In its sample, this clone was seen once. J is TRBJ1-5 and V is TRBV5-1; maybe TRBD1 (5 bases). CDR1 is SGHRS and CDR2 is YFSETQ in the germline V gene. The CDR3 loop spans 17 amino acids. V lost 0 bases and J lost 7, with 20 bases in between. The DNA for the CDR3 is TGCGCCAGCAGCTTGGCCAGGGACGGGCAGGGACGGCAGCCCCAGCATTTT. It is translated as CASSLARDGQGRQPQHF.

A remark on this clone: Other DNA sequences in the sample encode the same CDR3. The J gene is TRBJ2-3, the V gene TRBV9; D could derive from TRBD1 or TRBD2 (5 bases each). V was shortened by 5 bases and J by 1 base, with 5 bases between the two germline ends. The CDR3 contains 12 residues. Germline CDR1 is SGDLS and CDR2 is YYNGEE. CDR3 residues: CASRGGTDTQYF. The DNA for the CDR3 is TGTGCCAGCAGGGGGGGCACAGATACGCAGTATTTT.

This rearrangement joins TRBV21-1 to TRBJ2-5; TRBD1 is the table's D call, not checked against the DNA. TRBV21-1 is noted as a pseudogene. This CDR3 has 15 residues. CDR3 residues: CASSKYRGGGETQYF. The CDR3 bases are TGTGCCAGCAGCAAATACAGGGGTGGCGGAGAGACCCAGTACTTC.

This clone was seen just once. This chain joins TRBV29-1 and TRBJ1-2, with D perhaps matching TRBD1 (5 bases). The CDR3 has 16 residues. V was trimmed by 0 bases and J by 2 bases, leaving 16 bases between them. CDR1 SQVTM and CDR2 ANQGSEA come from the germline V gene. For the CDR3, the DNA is TGCAGCGTTGAAGATCTCCTAGGGGAGCCCAACTATGGCTACACCTTC. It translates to CSVEDLLGEPNYGYTF. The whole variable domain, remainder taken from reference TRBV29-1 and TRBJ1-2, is SAVISQKPSRDICQRGTSLTIQCQVDSQVTMMFWYRQQPGQSLTLIATANQGSEATYESGFVIDKFPISRPNLTFSTLTVSNMSPEDSSIYLCSVEDLLGEPNYGYTFGSGTRLTVV.

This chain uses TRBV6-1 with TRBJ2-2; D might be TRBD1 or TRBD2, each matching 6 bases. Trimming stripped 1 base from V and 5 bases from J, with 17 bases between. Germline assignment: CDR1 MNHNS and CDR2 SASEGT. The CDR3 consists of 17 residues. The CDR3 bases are TGTGCCAGCAGTGAAGGGGGGGCAGGGGCCGGAACCGGGGAGCTGTTTTTT. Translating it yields CASSEGGAGAGTGELFF.

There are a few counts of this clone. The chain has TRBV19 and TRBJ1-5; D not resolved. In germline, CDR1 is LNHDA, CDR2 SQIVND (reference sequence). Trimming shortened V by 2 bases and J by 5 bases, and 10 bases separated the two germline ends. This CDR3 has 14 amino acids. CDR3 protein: CASSIFWTDQPQHF. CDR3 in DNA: TGTGCCAGTAGTATATTTTGGACGGATCAGCCCCAGCATTTT.

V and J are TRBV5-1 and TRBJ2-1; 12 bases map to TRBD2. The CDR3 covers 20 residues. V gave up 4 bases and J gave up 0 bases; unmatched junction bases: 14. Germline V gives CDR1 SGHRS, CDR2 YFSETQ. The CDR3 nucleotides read TGCGCCAGCAGCGGGCAAAACACTAGCGGGGGGCCGAGCTCCTACAATGAGCAGTTCTTC. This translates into CASSGQNTSGGPSSYNEQFF. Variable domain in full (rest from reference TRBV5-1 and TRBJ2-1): KAGVTQTPRYLIKTRGQQVTLSCSPISGHRSVSWYQQTPGQGLQFLFEYFSETQRNKGNFPGRFSGRQFSNSRSEMNVSTLELGDSALYLCASSGQNTSGGPSSYNEQFFGPGTRLTVL.

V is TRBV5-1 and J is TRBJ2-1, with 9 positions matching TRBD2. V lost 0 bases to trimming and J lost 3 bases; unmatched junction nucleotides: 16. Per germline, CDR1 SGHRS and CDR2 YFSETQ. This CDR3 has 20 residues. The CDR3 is CASSLGLTPGLAQGYNEQFF. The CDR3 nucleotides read TGCGCCAGCAGCTTGGGCTTGACTCCGGGACTAGCACAAGGCTACAATGAGCAGTTCTTC.

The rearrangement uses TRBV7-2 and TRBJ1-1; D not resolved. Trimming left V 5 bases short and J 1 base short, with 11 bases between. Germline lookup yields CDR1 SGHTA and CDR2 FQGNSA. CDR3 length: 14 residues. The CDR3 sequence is CASSPTAANTEAFF. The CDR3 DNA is TGTGCCAGCAGCCCCACTGCCGCGAACACTGAAGCTTTCTTT.

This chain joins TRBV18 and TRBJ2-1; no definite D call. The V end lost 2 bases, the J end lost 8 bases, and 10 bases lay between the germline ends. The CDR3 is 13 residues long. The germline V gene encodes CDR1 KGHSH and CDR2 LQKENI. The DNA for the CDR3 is TGTGCCAGCTCACCATCTGGGGTCTATGAGCAGTTCTTC. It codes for CASSPSGVYEQFF.

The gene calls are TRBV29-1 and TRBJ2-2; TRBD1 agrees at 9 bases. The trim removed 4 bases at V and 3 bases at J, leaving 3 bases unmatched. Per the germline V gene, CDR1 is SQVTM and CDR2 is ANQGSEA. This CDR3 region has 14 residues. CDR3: CSVGQGVDTGELFF. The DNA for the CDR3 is TGCAGCGTTGGACAGGGGGTAGACACCGGGGAGCTGTTTTTT.

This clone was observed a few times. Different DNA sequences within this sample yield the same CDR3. CDR3 nucleotides: TGTGCCTGGAGCGGGGGGGGCACAGATACGCAGTATTTT. Protein: CAWSGGGTDTQYF. This sequence joins TRBV30 and TRBJ2-3; TRBD2 matches 8 bases. The CDR3 consists of 13 residues. Per the germline V gene, CDR1 is GTSNPN and CDR2 is SVGIG (reference sequence). With 3 bases clipped from V and 1 base from J, the junction kept 0 bases outside the gene matches.